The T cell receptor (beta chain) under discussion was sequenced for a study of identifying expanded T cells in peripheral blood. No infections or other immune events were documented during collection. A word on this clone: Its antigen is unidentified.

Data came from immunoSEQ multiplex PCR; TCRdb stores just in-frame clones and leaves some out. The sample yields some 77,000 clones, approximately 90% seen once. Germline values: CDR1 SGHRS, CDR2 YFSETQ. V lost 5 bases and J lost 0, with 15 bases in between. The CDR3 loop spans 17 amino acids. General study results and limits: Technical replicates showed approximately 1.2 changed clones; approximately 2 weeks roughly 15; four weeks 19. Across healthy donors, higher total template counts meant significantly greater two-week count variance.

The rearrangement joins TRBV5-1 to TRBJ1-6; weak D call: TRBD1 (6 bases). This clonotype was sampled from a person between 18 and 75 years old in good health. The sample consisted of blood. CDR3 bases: TGCGCCAGCAGACATACAGACAGGAGCTCCTATAATTCACCCCTCCACTTT. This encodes CASRHTDRSSYNSPLHF. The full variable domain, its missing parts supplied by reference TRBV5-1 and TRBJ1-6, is KAGVTQTPRYLIKTRGQQVTLSCSPISGHRSVSWYQQTPGQGLQFLFEYFSETQRNKGNFPGRFSGRQFSNSRSEMNVSTLELGDSALYLCASRHTDRSSYNSPLHFGNGTRLTVT.